The next 27 T cell receptor beta chains were all read from a single sample in a study of T cells in localized non-small cell lung cancer. The method was immunoSEQ multiplex PCR; TCRdb's version includes in-frame clones alone and lacks a portion of them. The table has about 70,000 clones, approximately 87% seen once; the top ten hold about a fifth. The specimen comprised peripheral blood, sampled before any cancer treatment. These TCRs come from a male donor older than 55 with stage III squamous cell lung carcinoma.

The rearrangement uses TRBV5-1 and TRBJ1-2; D gene uncertain. The CDR3 length is 17 residues. V lost 0 bases to trimming and J lost 1 base, with 16 bases between them. The V gene's germline CDR1 is SGHRS and CDR2 YFSETQ. CDR3 DNA sequence: TGCGCCAGCAGCTTGGGGGGAGTAGTAGGTCTTAACTATGGCTACACCTTC. Its protein is CASSLGGVVGLNYGYTF.

The V gene is TRBV6-5, the J gene TRBJ1-1; the D gene is possibly TRBD1 (5 bases). Germline CDR1 MNHEY, CDR2 SVGAGI. The CDR3 extends over 14 amino acids. Trimming shortened V by 8 bases and J by 5 bases, and 18 bases separated the two germline ends. The DNA for the CDR3 is TGTGCCAGCGGTCAAGGAGGGGCGAGGACTGAAGCTTTCTTT. Translation: CASGQGGARTEAFF.

The chain carries TRBV5-6 and TRBJ1-1; D is ambiguous. The CDR3 loop spans 15 amino acids. Germline V gives CDR1 SGHDT, CDR2 YYEEEE. Trimming stripped 2 bases from V and 4 bases from J, with 15 bases between. The chain's CDR3 is CASSLATGIVTEAFF. The CDR3 DNA follows: TGTGCCAGCAGCTTAGCCACGGGGATCGTCACTGAAGCTTTCTTT.

J is TRBJ2-3 and V is TRBV13, with 9 positions matching TRBD2. The CDR3 totals 16 residues. V lost 5 bases and J lost 0; bases outside the gene matches: 6. From germline, CDR1 is PRHDT and CDR2 FYEKMQ (reference sequence). The CDR3 here is CASSLPTSGSTDTQYF. The DNA for the CDR3 is TGTGCCAGCAGCCTACCCACTAGCGGGAGCACAGATACGCAGTATTTT.

The table lists this clone with a count of one. The J gene is TRBJ2-1, the V gene TRBV4-2, with 7 bases identical to TRBD2. The CDR3 extends over 19 amino acids. Trimming removed 0 bases from V and 5 bases from J; junction bases left unmatched: 16. CDR1 and CDR2 from the germline V gene are LGHNA and YNFKEQ. The CDR3 region is CASSQDGAGGTGGHNEQFF. The CDR3 DNA is TGTGCCAGCAGCCAAGATGGGGCAGGAGGTACGGGAGGACACAATGAGCAGTTCTTC.

The V call is TRBV4-3, the J call TRBJ2-2; 13 bases align to TRBD2. Germline values: CDR1 LGHNA, CDR2 YSLEER. Germline trimming cut 0 bases from V and 5 bases from J; bases unmatched to any gene: 9. CDR3 length: 19 amino acids. The CDR3 loop reads CASSQDATSGGFGTGELFF. For the CDR3, the DNA is TGCGCCAGCAGCCAAGACGCGACTAGCGGGGGGTTCGGTACCGGGGAGCTGTTTTTT.

This sequence joins TRBV2 and TRBJ2-2; D ambiguous. V shed 8 bases and J shed 0 bases, with 10 bases lying between them. The CDR3 has 14 residues. CDR1 is SNHLY, CDR2 FYNNEI, per germline. The CDR3 sequence: CASGSDANTGELFF. CDR3 in DNA: TGTGCCAGCGGATCGGATGCGAACACCGGGGAGCTGTTTTTT.

The chain uses TRBV19 and TRBJ1-1; D might be TRBD1 (6 bases). This CDR3 has 11 amino acids. Germline V CDR1 and CDR2: LNHDA, SQIVND (reference sequence). The germline V and J ends were trimmed by 6 bases and 8 bases, with 10 bases remaining between them. CDR3 DNA: TGTGCCAGTAGCCTCGGGACAGAAGCTTTCTTT. Its protein is CASSLGTEAFF.

This rearrangement joins TRBV14 to TRBJ1-6; unclear D gene. The CDR3 is 15 amino acids. The germline gives CDR1 SGHDN, CDR2 FVKESK. V was shortened by 5 bases and J by 6 bases, with 14 bases between the two germline ends. This chain's CDR3 is CASSVAGLSNSPLHF. The DNA of the CDR3 is TGTGCCAGCAGCGTGGCCGGGCTGAGTAATTCACCCCTCCACTTT.

This chain's CDR3 is CASSLRGGGDNSPLHF. CDR3 nucleotides: TGTGCCAGCAGCTTACGGGGTGGTGGAGATAATTCACCCCTCCACTTT. J is TRBJ1-6 and V is TRBV7-2; no definite D call. Germline V gene lookup returns CDR1 SGHTA and CDR2 FQGNSA. This CDR3 contains 16 residues. Trimming removed 2 bases from V and 5 bases from J, with 13 bases in between.

The genes are TRBV6-1 and TRBJ1-3; tentatively, D is TRBD1 (6 bases). V was clipped by 2 bases and J by 0 bases, with 11 bases between them. Germline values: CDR1 MNHNS, CDR2 SASEGT. The CDR3 covers 16 residues. The chain's CDR3 is CASSEQGSDSGNTIYF. In DNA form, the CDR3 reads TGTGCCAGCAGTGAACAGGGGTCCGACTCTGGAAACACCATATATTTT.

The V and J genes are TRBV15 and TRBJ1-1, with 7 bases that match TRBD1. This CDR3 contains 15 residues. Germline CDR1 reads LNHNV; CDR2 reads YYDKDF (reference sequence). Unmatched junction bases numbered 9, after V lost 5 bases and J lost 3 bases. In DNA, the CDR3 is TGTGCCACCAGCGTACTACCTACAGGGGACACTGAAGCTTTCTTT. Its translation is CATSVLPTGDTEAFF.

This clone was counted between two and nine times. This chain uses TRBV5-1 with TRBJ1-4; D gene ambiguous. The germline V gene encodes CDR1 SGHRS and CDR2 YFSETQ. Trimming left V 4 bases short and J 3 bases short, with 16 bases between. CDR3 length: 16 residues. The CDR3 DNA reads as TGCGCCAGCAGCACCAATTCGGGAGGGCCTAATGAAAAACTGTTTTTT. This sequence encodes CASSTNSGGPNEKLFF.

This chain joins TRBV10-2 and TRBJ1-3; D not certain. CDR1 and CDR2 from the germline V gene are WSHSY and SAAADI. CDR3 length: 14 residues. The V gene lost 3 bases and the J gene lost 4 bases, with 10 bases spanning the gap. CDR3 residues: CASSETATGNTIYF. As DNA, the CDR3 is TGCGCCAGCAGTGAAACAGCTACAGGAAACACCATATATTTT.

The chain recombines TRBV2 with TRBJ1-5, with TRBD1 matching over 8 bases. The V segment lost 7 bases and the J segment 7 bases; nucleotides outside the gene matches: 9. The CDR3 runs to 14 residues. Germline lookup yields CDR1 SNHLY and CDR2 FYNNEI. CDR3 bases: TGTGCCAGCAACCTACAGGGGGGTGGACAGCCCCAGCATTTT. As protein: CASNLQGGGQPQHF.

This chain joins TRBV6-6 and TRBJ2-3; D perhaps matches TRBD2 (6 bases). The germline CDR1 and CDR2 sequences are MNHNY and SVGAGI (reference sequence). The CDR3 runs to 16 residues. V lost 0 bases and J 4 bases, leaving 14 bases between the germline ends. As DNA, the CDR3 is TGTGCCAGCAGTTACTCACCCGGGACTCAGTCAGATACGCAGTATTTT. Translated: CASSYSPGTQSDTQYF.

CDR3: CASSEYAGTGEKLFF. The CDR3, as DNA: TGTGCCAGCAGTGAATACGCGGGGACAGGTGAAAAACTGTTTTTT. The J gene is TRBJ1-4, the V gene TRBV25-1; the match to TRBD1 covers 8 bases. Germline V gives CDR1 MGHDK, CDR2 SYGVNS. The CDR3 runs 15 residues. V was pared by 0 bases and J by 7 bases, with 4 bases of the junction left unmatched.

The chain links TRBV19 to TRBJ2-2, with a weak D call TRBD2 (6 bases). CDR3 length: 14 residues. V dropped 4 bases and J dropped 3 bases, with 9 bases sitting between them. Germline V CDR1 and CDR2: LNHDA, SQIVND (reference sequence). In DNA form, the CDR3 reads TGTGCCAGTAGTACGGACTATTACACCGGGGAGCTGTTTTTT. Translated, it gives CASSTDYYTGELFF.

The chain recombines TRBV7-8 with TRBJ1-5; possibly TRBD1 for D (5 bases). CDR1 is SGHVS, CDR2 FQNEAQ, per germline. Trimming took 1 base from V and 7 from J, leaving 11 bases between them. This CDR3 spans 14 amino acids. The CDR3 sequence is CASSLGGGRQPQHF. Written as DNA, the CDR3 is TGTGCCAGCAGCTTAGGCGGGGGAAGGCAGCCCCAGCATTTT.

V gene TRBV9 combines with J gene TRBJ2-3; TRBD2 aligns across 8 bases. The CDR3 is 15 amino acids. The V segment lost 4 bases and the J segment 1 base; nucleotides outside the gene matches: 5. Germline V gives CDR1 SGDLS, CDR2 YYNGEE. The CDR3 spells CASSYSGVRTDTQYF. The CDR3 bases are TGTGCCAGCAGCTATAGCGGGGTCCGCACAGATACGCAGTATTTT.

The CDR3 DNA is TGTGCCAGCAGCTTAGCGGGTTCCATCACAGATACGCAGTATTTT. It translates to CASSLAGSITDTQYF. The V gene is TRBV7-9, the J gene TRBJ2-3; D gene unclear. This CDR3 is 15 amino acids long. Germline values: CDR1 SEHNR, CDR2 FQNEAQ (reference sequence). The ends were cut back, 0 bases at V and 2 bases at J, with 9 bases in the middle.

The chain joins TRBV6-5 to TRBJ2-7; 7 bases agree with TRBD2. The V gene end was trimmed by 2 bases and the J gene end by 2 bases; junction bases not matched to a gene: 9. The CDR3 is 16 amino acids. Germline-derived CDR1 and CDR2 are MNHEY and SVGAGI. The CDR3 DNA reads TGTGCCAGCAGTTACGCGCTGGGAGGGACTACCTACGAGCAGTACTTC. Translating gives CASSYALGGTTYEQYF.

The chain links TRBV11-1 to TRBJ1-4; D may be TRBD1 (6 bases). Trimming cost V 4 bases and J 10 bases, with 16 bases left between them. This CDR3 contains 14 residues. Germline CDR1 reads SGHAT; CDR2 reads FQDESV (reference sequence). CDR3 in DNA: TGTGCCAGCAGCTCGTCGGGACAACGAGCAAAACTGTTTTTT. Translating it yields CASSSSGQRAKLFF. Looking up the rest from reference TRBV11-1 and TRBJ1-4 gives the full variable domain: EAEVAQSPRYKITEKSQAVAFWCDPISGHATLYWYRQILGQGPELLVQFQDESVVDDSQLPKDRFSAERLKGVDSTLKIQPAELGDSAMYLCASSSSGQRAKLFFGSGTQLSVL.

This chain uses TRBV6-1 with TRBJ1-6, with D possibly TRBD1 on 5 matching bases. The CDR3 is 13 amino acids. CDR1 is MNHNS, CDR2 SASEGT, per germline. The V and J ends lost 10 bases and 3 bases respectively, with 10 bases between them. For the CDR3, the DNA is TGTGCCATAGGGGCAGACTATAATTCACCCCTCCACTTT. It encodes CAIGADYNSPLHF.

The V gene is TRBV19, the J gene TRBJ2-5, with a weak D call TRBD1 (5 bases). Germline V gene lookup returns CDR1 LNHDA and CDR2 SQIVND (reference sequence). The CDR3 is made up of 13 amino acids. V dropped 4 bases and J dropped 3 bases, with 9 bases sitting between them. The DNA of the CDR3 is TGTGCCAGTAGTAGACAGAGCGAAGAGACCCAGTACTTC. Its translation: CASSRQSEETQYF. The complete variable domain, with remaining parts taken from reference TRBV19 and TRBJ2-5, reads DGGITQSPKYLFRKEGQNVTLSCEQNLNHDAMYWYRQDPGQGLRLIYYSQIVNDFQKGDIAEGYSVSREKKESFPLTVTSAQKNPTAFYLCASSRQSEETQYFGPGTRLLVL.

The chain couples TRBV7-2 to TRBJ2-3; 7 nucleotides line up with TRBD2. The V segment lost 7 bases and the J segment 0 bases; nucleotides outside the gene matches: 13. Germline values: CDR1 SGHTA, CDR2 FQGNSA. There are 17 residues in the CDR3. DNA for the CDR3: TGTGCCAGCATCCGGCAACCTAGCGGATTTAGCACAGATACGCAGTATTTT. Encoded protein: CASIRQPSGFSTDTQYF.

The V call is TRBV2, the J call TRBJ1-1; a possible D gene is TRBD1 (6 bases). The CDR3 is made up of 14 amino acids. The ends were cut back, 10 bases at V and 4 bases at J, with 19 bases in the middle. Per germline, CDR1 SNHLY and CDR2 FYNNEI. CDR3 residues: CATGTQGLGTEAFF. CDR3 nucleotides: TGTGCCACGGGAACCCAGGGGTTAGGCACTGAAGCTTTCTTT.